This TCR beta chain derives from a study of T cell repertoires in cytomegalovirus infection (dated by TCRdb to about 2019). Study-wide context: Donor HLA type was relevant to the analysis, as public TCR beta signatures indicated carriage of CMV infection together with the matching HLA type.

Study-level results and caveats: Cumulative frequency of public TCR beta family members discriminated carriers of CMV infection plus the relevant HLA type in this cohort and an independent approximately 360-donor cohort. The ex vivo response was dominated by HLA-C-restricted CMV-specific TCR beta clonotypes, which also provided the single most frequent clonotype in two of eight donors.

Instrument on record: Illumina HiSeq 1500. TCRdb trimmed public reads at Q25 via fastp, called clones via MiXCR and kept in-frame beta chains. Merged by CDR3 protein, the rows form single entries marked with the most common genes and DNA. The sample table contains 290,000 or so distinct CDR3 sequences; only one count was recorded for about 9.2% of them. The ten largest clones add up to approximately 2.4% of the sample. This clonotype came up many times. Its recognized antigen is unknown. The record has no base qualities; no much larger clone is one base away. Trimming removed 5 bases from V and 3 bases from J, leaving 14 bases between the germline ends. In the germline V gene, CDR1 corresponds to MNHEY and CDR2 to SVGEGT. Including cysteine and phenylalanine, the CDR3 has 15 amino acids. The kept DNA is CDR3 alone, 45 bases in frame from the first base.

The chain is encoded by TRBV6-2 or TRBV6-3 joined to TRBJ1-5, with TRBD1 tentatively as D gene (5 bases match). The sequencing sample was made of PBMCs. The sequence came from a human donor in good health (CMV status not recorded). Some clones in this sample may be carry-over from other donors' samples. The CDR3 here reads CASSHGGRINQPQHF. The sequenced DNA: TGTGCCAGCAGTCACGGGGGACGGATCAATCAGCCCCAGCATTTT.